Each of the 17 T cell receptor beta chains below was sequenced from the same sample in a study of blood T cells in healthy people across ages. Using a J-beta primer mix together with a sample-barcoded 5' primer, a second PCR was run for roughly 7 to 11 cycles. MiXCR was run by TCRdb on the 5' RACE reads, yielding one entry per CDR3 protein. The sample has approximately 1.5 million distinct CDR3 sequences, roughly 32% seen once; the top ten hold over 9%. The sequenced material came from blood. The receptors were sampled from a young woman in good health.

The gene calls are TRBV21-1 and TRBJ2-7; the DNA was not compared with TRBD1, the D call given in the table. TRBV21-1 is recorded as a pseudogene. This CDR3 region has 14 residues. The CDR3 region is CASSKVAGTYEQYF. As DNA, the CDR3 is TGTGCCAGCAGCAAAGTGGCAGGGACATACGAGCAGTACTTC.

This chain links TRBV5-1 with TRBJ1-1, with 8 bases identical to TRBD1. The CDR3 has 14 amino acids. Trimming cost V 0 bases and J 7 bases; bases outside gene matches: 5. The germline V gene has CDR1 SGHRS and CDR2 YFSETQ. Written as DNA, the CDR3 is TGCGCCAGCAGCTTGGGGCCGGGGACAGGTGAAGCTTTCTTT. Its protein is CASSLGPGTGEAFF.

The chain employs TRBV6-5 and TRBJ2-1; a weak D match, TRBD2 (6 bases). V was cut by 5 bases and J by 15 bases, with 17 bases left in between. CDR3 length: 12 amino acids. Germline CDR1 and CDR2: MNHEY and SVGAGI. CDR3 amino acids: CASSLAGTHLFF. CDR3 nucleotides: TGTGCCAGCAGTCTGGCCGGGACTCATCTGTTCTTC.

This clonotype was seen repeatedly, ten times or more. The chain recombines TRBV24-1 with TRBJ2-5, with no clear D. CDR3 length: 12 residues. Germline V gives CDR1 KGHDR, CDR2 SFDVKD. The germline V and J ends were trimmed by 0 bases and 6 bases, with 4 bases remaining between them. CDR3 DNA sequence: TGTGCCACCAGTGATTTGGAGCAGACCCAGTACTTC. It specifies CATSDLEQTQYF.

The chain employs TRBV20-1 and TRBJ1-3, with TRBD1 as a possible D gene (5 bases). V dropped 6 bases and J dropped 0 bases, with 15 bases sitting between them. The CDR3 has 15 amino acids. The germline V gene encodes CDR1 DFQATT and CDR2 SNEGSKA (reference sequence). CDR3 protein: CSAQQSGLSGNTIYF. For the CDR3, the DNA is TGCAGTGCCCAACAATCGGGACTCTCTGGAAACACCATATATTTT.

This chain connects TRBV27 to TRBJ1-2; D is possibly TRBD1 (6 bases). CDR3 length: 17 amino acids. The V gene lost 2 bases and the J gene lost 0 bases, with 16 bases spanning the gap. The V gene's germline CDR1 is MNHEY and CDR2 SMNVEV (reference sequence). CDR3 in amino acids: CASSLEGGVGANYGYTF. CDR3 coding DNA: TGTGCCAGCAGTTTAGAGGGGGGTGTCGGGGCTAACTATGGCTACACCTTC.

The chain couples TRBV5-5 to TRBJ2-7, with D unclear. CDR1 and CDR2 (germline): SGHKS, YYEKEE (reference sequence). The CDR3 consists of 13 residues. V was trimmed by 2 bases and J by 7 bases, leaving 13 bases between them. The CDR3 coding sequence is TGTGCCAGCAGCTTTCCTAGATTGGGGGAGCAGTACTTC. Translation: CASSFPRLGEQYF.

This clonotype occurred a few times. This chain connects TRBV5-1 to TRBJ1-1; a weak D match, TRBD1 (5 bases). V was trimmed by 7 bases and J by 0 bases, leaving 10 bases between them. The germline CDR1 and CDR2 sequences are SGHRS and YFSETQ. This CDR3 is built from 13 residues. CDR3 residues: CASLGTLNTEAFF. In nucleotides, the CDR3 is TGCGCCAGCTTAGGGACGCTGAACACTGAAGCTTTCTTT.

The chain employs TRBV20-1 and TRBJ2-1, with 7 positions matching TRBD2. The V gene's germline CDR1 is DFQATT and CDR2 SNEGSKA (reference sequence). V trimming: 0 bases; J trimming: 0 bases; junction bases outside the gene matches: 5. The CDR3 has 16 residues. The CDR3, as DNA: TGCAGTGCTAGAGACGAAGCGGGGAGCTCCTACAATGAGCAGTTCTTC. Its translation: CSARDEAGSSYNEQFF.

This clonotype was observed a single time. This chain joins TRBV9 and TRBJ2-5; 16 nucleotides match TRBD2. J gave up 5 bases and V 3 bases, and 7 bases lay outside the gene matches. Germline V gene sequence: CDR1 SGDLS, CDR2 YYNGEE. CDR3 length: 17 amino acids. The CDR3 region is CASSAGTSGGAEETQYF. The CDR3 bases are TGTGCCAGCAGCGCCGGGACTAGCGGGGGGGCCGAGGAGACCCAGTACTTC.

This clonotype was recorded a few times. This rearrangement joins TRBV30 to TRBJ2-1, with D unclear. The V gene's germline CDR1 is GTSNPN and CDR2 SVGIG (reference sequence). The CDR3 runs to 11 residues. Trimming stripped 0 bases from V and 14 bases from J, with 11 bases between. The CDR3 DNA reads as TGTGCCTGGAGTGTAGTACCCACCAAGTTCTTC. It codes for CAWSVVPTKFF.

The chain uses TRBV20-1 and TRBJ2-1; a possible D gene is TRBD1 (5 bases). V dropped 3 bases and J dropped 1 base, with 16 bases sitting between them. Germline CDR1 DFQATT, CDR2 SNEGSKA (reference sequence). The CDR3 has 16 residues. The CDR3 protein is CSARPQGRQSYNEQFF. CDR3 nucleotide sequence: TGCAGTGCTAGGCCGCAGGGAAGACAGTCCTACAATGAGCAGTTCTTC.

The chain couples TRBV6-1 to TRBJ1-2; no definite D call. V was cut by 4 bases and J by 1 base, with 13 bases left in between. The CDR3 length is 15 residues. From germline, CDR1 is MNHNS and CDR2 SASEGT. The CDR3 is CASSALWGVNYGYTF. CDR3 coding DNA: TGTGCCAGCAGTGCCCTTTGGGGAGTTAACTATGGCTACACCTTC.

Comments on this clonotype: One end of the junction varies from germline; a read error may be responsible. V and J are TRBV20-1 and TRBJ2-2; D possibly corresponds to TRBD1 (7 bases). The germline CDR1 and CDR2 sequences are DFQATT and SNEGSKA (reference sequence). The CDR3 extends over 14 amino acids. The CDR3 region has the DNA TGCAGTGCCAGCCGGGACAGAGGGCTCGGGGGGCTGTTTTTT. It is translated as CSASRDRGLGGLFF.

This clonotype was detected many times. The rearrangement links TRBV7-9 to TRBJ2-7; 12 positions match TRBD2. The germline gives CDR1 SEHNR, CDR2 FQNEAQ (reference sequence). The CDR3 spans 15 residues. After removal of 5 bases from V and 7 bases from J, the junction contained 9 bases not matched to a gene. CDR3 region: CASSKRTSGMGEQYF. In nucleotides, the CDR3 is TGTGCCAGCAGCAAAAGGACTAGCGGGATGGGGGAGCAGTACTTC.

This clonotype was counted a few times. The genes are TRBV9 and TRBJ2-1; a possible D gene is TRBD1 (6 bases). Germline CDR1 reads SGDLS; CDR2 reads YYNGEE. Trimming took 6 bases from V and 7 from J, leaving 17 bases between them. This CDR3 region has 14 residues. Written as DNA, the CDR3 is TGTGCCAGCACCTCAGGGGCCCGGGGAAATGAGCAGTTCTTC. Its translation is CASTSGARGNEQFF.

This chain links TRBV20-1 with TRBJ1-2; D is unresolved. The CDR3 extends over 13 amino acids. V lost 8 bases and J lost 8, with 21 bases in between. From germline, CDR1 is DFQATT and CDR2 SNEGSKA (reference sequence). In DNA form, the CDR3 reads TGCAGTACCCCCCGTGGAGGGAGCGGCGGCTACACCTTC. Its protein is CSTPRGGSGGYTF.